This TCR beta chain came from a study of response to subunit inactivated influenza vaccine. To note about this clonotype: Its antigen is currently unknown.

TCRdb itself ran the RT-PCR reads through MiXCR, one entry per CDR3 protein. The table lists approximately 500,000 distinct CDR3 sequences, about an eighth of them singletons, with about 12% in the top ten. General observations from the study: T cells newly recruited by each seasonal influenza vaccination are few, the authors suggested.

The CDR3 consists of 16 residues. The V end was cut by 3 bases, the J end by 1 base, with 14 bases between. Germline lookup yields CDR1 SGHDT and CDR2 YYEEEE. The sample consisted of PBMCs from blood, taken roughly 47 days after vaccination. V is TRBV5-6 and J is TRBJ1-5; maybe TRBD1 (5 bases). The sequence derives from a man aged 45-65 years who received an inactivated influenza vaccine. Here the CDR3 reads CASSSGGWGSNQPQHF. CDR3 sequence (DNA): TGTGCCAGCAGCTCCGGAGGGTGGGGGAGCAATCAGCCCCAGCATTTT.